This is a list of T cell receptor beta chains from one sample in a study of T cells in narcolepsy. Clones were read by immunoSEQ multiplex PCR, and TCRdb kept only the in-frame ones, dropping some. The sample lists around 31,000 clones; 82% were seen once. Source material: CD45RA- memory CD4+ T cells from PBMCs. The origin of the receptors is a human donor with narcolepsy. Both conserved end residues are trimmed from each CDR3. The D gene is left open where the match is weak.

V: TRBV25-1
D: TRBD1
length: 14
CDR3: ASSDRQGVWDGELF

V: TRBV18
D: .
length: 15
CDR3: ASSPRFGAAGPGEQY

V: TRBV5-1
D: TRBD1
length: 12
CDR3: ASGQGDGANVLT

V: TRBV9
D: TRBD1
length: 14
CDR3: ASSVVGGQGYNEQF

V: TRBV7-6
D: .
length: 14
CDR3: ASSQTRELYNSPLH

V: TRBV28
D: .
length: 13
CDR3: ASSLWNGGRDTQY

V: TRBV2
D: .
length: 12
CDR3: ASKGGTGQETQY

V: TRBV15
D: .
length: 14
CDR3: ATSRDHAGSGNTIY

V: TRBV6-5
D: .
length: 11
CDR3: ASSNRVLDTQY

V: TRBV11-2
D: .
length: 15
CDR3: ASSFRGASSSYNEQF

V: TRBV6-5
D: TRBD1
length: 12
CDR3: ASSEVPGQGEAF

V: TRBV11-2
D: TRBD2
length: 12
CDR3: ASSLDTSGNEQF

V: TRBV6-1
D: .
length: 13
CDR3: ATAGALLSYNEQF

V: TRBV5-4
D: TRBD1
length: 10
CDR3: ASSWDRREQY

V: TRBV10-3
D: TRBD1
length: 14
CDR3: AISSPGQGVPYEQY

V: TRBV7-9
D: .
length: 11
CDR3: ASSFSRDYGYT

V: TRBV27
D: .
length: 11
CDR3: ASSLGDTDTQY

V: TRBV19
D: .
length: 10
CDR3: ASLTQGGQAF

V: TRBV4-3
D: .
length: 12
CDR3: ASSQGRGSSPLH

V: TRBV5-4
D: .
length: 13
CDR3: ASSWEDLEGTEAF

V: TRBV5-1
D: TRBD2
length: 14
CDR3: ASSSIRTSGEETQY

V: TRBV29-1
D: .
length: 11
CDR3: SVVREAPYEQY

V: TRBV2
D: TRBD2
length: 14
CDR3: ASSKLAGVGNNEQF

V: TRBV5-1
D: .
length: 12
CDR3: ASSLGSGANVLT

V: TRBV18
D: .
length: 13
CDR3: ASSYTQGDTGELF

V: TRBV11-2
D: TRBD2
length: 15
CDR3: ASSLSSGGADLYEQY

V: TRBV28
D: .
length: 10
CDR3: ASKGSNQPQH

V: TRBV14
D: .
length: 13
CDR3: ASSLMGGPNYGYT

V: TRBV7-3
D: .
length: 13
CDR3: ASSLMGLRTDTQY

V: TRBV6-5
D: .
length: 12
CDR3: AAKSRGRENEQF

V: TRBV7-3
D: TRBD2
length: 17
CDR3: ASSPTGTSGRVSYNEQF

V: TRBV19
D: .
length: 11
CDR3: ASSMGDSYGYT

V: TRBV18
D: TRBD1
length: 13
CDR3: ASSPRQGPDSPLH

V: TRBV4-3
D: .
length: 14
CDR3: ASSQDGGPSISPLH

V: TRBV10-2
D: .
length: 11
CDR3: ASSVSARFEQY

V: TRBV18
D: .
length: 14
CDR3: ASSPISESSVRGYT

V: TRBV5-1
D: .
length: 13
CDR3: ASSLGQGGSGEQY

V: TRBV21-1
D: .
length: 13
CDR3: ASSKGYRDTGELF

V: TRBV19
D: .
length: 11
CDR3: ASSIQLQETQY

V: TRBV18
D: .
length: 13
CDR3: ASSPQVASNQPQH

V: TRBV15
D: .
length: 12
CDR3: ATSRDLTGHEQY

V: TRBV2
D: .
length: 13
CDR3: ASSVLQSGIGELF

V: TRBV28
D: TRBD1
length: 14
CDR3: ASITAGQAPYNEQF

V: TRBV19
D: TRBD1
length: 13
CDR3: ANYAGTGGLDTQY

V: TRBV11-3
D: .
length: 11
CDR3: ASSLNGANVLT

V: TRBV6-1
D: TRBD2
length: 13
CDR3: ASSIPGGIINEQF

V: TRBV7-2
D: TRBD1
length: 14
CDR3: ASSLAGGQGANEQY

V: TRBV28
D: TRBD2
length: 15
CDR3: ASSSGLAGELGGELF

V: TRBV9
D: .
length: 15
CDR3: ASSVRTGQRDTDTQY

V: TRBV5-1
D: .
length: 13
CDR3: ASSRDGSTNEKLF

V: TRBV7-2
D: .
length: 12
CDR3: ASSSARGSYEQY

V: TRBV9
D: TRBD1
length: 12
CDR3: ASSATGFNQPQH

V: TRBV2
D: .
length: 14
CDR3: ASSDHRARRDQPQH